A selection of T cell receptor beta chains follows, all from one sample in a study of STAT5B mutations in CD4+ large granular lymphocyte leukemia. Assay: immunoSEQ multiplex PCR; the TCRdb copy retains only in-frame clones and omits some. Of approximately 32,000 clones in the sample, less than 80% were seen once. Sample: CD4+ T cells from blood buffy coats. Source of these receptors: a human donor in good health. The CDR3 runs from the conserved cysteine through the conserved F or W. The D gene is left open where the match is weak.

TRBV7-9	TRBD1	15	TRBJ2-3	TGTGCCAGCAGCATCGGGACAGGGGACACAGATACGCAGTATTTT	CASSIGTGDTDTQYF
TRBV7-8	NA	14	TRBJ1-2	TGTGCCAGCAGCTTAGAGGCAGGAAAATATGGCTACACCTTC	CASSLEAGKYGYTF
TRBV9	TRBD2	16	TRBJ2-3	TGTGCCAGCAGCGTAGAACTAGCGGGAGGTGGAGATACGCAGTATTTT	CASSVELAGGGDTQYF
TRBV2	NA	15	TRBJ2-2	TGTGCCAGCAGTGATAATAGGGTTGGCACCGGGGAGCTGTTTTTT	CASSDNRVGTGELFF
TRBV5-4	TRBD2	15	TRBJ2-1	TGTGCCAGCAGCTTGGAGAGCGGGGGGGCCGGTGAGCAGTTCTTC	CASSLESGGAGEQFF
TRBV9	NA	16	TRBJ1-1	TGTGCCAGCAGCGCAGCTCCTGGGCGTCTTAAGACTGAAGCTTTCTTT	CASSAAPGRLKTEAFF
TRBV2	TRBD2	16	TRBJ2-2	TGTGCCAGCAGTGGACTAGCCCCCGCGAACACCGGGGAGCTGTTTTTT	CASSGLAPANTGELFF
TRBV28	NA	11	TRBJ1-6	TGTGCCAGCAGGAAAAATTCACCCCTCCACTTT	CASRKNSPLHF
TRBV5-1	TRBD1	13	TRBJ2-4	TGCGCCAGCAGCTTGGGGGACAGGGCCCCAGTGTACTTC	CASSLGDRAPVYF
TRBV25-1	NA	15	TRBJ1-3	TGTGCCAGCAGTGAGAGCCGGACAGCTGGAAACACCATATATTTT	CASSESRTAGNTIYF
TRBV5-4	NA	16	TRBJ1-6	TGTGCCAGCAGGCGAAGGTACAGCTCCTATAATTCACCCCTCCACTTT	CASRRRYSSYNSPLHF
TRBV5-4	NA	15	TRBJ1-1	TGTGCCAGCAGCTCTTCCTCTAGCGTCAACACTGAAGCTTTCTTT	CASSSSSSVNTEAFF
TRBV6-6	NA	13	TRBJ1-1	TGTGCCAGCAGTTACGCAGGGCCTTCTGAAGCTTTCTTT	CASSYAGPSEAFF
TRBV18	TRBD1	13	TRBJ1-1	TGTGCCAGCTCACCGCCACAGGGGAGTGAAGCTTTCTTT	CASSPPQGSEAFF
TRBV5-4	NA	13	TRBJ2-1	TGTGCCAGCAGCTTGACAGGGTTGAATGAGCAGTTCTTC	CASSLTGLNEQFF
TRBV6-5	NA	13	TRBJ1-4	TGTGCCAGCAGTTACTCTCGAGGCTCTACTACCTTTTTT	CASSYSRGSTTFF
TRBV7-4	NA	13	TRBJ2-7	TGTGCCAGCAGCGAGGACAGACCCTACGAGCAGTACTTC	CASSEDRPYEQYF
TRBV6-5	NA	14	TRBJ2-7	TGTGCCAGCAGTTACTCCCCGGACAGCTACGAGCAGTACTTC	CASSYSPDSYEQYF